This T cell receptor (beta chain) was sequenced during a study of T cell responses to AZD1222 COVID-19 vaccine. Findings and limits, study-wide: All repertoire sampling was performed exclusively after the peak T cell response.

This clone was seen once. What it binds is not known. V dropped 8 bases and J dropped 6; count of bases not matched to a gene: 21. Germline assignment: CDR1 MDHEN and CDR2 SYDVKM. This CDR3 contains 19 residues. Profiled with immunoSEQ multiplex PCR; TCRdb holds only in-frame clones, not every one. Counted here are around 97,000 clones, around 92% occurring once; the ten biggest clones make up 45% to 50%. This sequence joins TRBV28 and TRBJ2-1, with 11 bases identical to TRBD2. The material sequenced was peripheral blood, taken on day 0 of AZD1222 vaccination. This clonotype originated in an adult in good health. DNA for the CDR3: TGTGCCAGCCCTCCTTCTCCGGGACTAGCGGCACGAGCGGCCAATGAGCAGTTCTTC. As protein: CASPPSPGLAARAANEQFF.